These 20 T cell receptor beta chains share one sample of origin, sequenced in a study of cytomegalovirus exposure and HLA in healthy donors. The primer mix had 60 Vbeta and 13 Jbeta primers. Using immunoSEQ multiplex PCR, the repertoire was profiled, and TCRdb retains in-frame clones only, with some absent. Here the sample spans under 250,000 clones, around 85% being singletons. Sequencing was done on a sample of PBMCs. Receptors originate from a human donor in good health.

The chain uses TRBV25-1 and TRBJ2-7, with 14 bases lining up with TRBD2. Unmatched junction bases numbered 5, after V lost 4 bases and J lost 6 bases. Germline V CDR1 and CDR2: MGHDK, SYGVNS. The CDR3 runs to 15 residues. In DNA, the CDR3 is TGTGCCAGCAGTGCCCGACTAGCGGGAGGGCCCGAGCAGTACTTC. Its translation: CASSARLAGGPEQYF.

As to this clone: Additional DNA sequences in this sample encode the identical CDR3. The rearrangement uses TRBV28 and TRBJ2-7, with unresolved D. Germline V gives CDR1 MDHEN, CDR2 SYDVKM. The ends were cut back, 8 bases at V and 0 bases at J, with 5 bases in the middle. CDR3 size: 11 residues. The CDR3 DNA sequence: TGTGCCAGCGGCAGCTCCTACGAGCAGTACTTC. It specifies CASGSSYEQYF.

The chain recombines TRBV10-2 with TRBJ2-3; 12 nucleotides line up with TRBD2. This CDR3 comprises 15 residues. Germline V gene lookup returns CDR1 WSHSY and CDR2 SAAADI. The V and J ends lost 9 bases and 6 bases, in that order; junction bases with no gene match: 10. This CDR3 reads CASKQTSGRVDTQYF. DNA for the CDR3: TGCGCCAGTAAACAGACTAGCGGGAGAGTGGATACGCAGTATTTT.

V and J are TRBV25-1 and TRBJ2-6; 7 bases match TRBD2. The germline V gene encodes CDR1 MGHDK and CDR2 SYGVNS. With 6 bases clipped from V and 2 bases from J, the junction kept 10 bases outside the gene matches. The CDR3 runs to 17 residues. CDR3: CASSAPFGGTGANVLTF. CDR3 bases: TGTGCCAGCAGCGCCCCGTTCGGGGGGACTGGGGCCAACGTCCTGACTTTC.

The rearrangement links TRBV7-2 to TRBJ2-7; TRBD2 agrees at 13 bases. CDR1 is SGHTA, CDR2 FQGNSA, per germline. The CDR3 is made up of 15 amino acids. With 1 base clipped from V and 3 bases from J, the junction kept 0 bases outside the gene matches. The CDR3 DNA sequence: TGTGCCAGCAGCTTAGGGACTAGCGGGAGCTACGAGCAGTACTTC. Protein: CASSLGTSGSYEQYF.

The chain combines TRBV5-4 with TRBJ2-7; 13 bases are a match to TRBD2. V lost 4 bases to trimming and J lost 4 bases; unmatched junction nucleotides: 14. The V gene's germline CDR1 is SGHNT and CDR2 YYREEE (reference sequence). This CDR3 region has 18 residues. CDR3 DNA: TGTGCCAGCAGCCGAAAACCCGGGACTAGCGGGAATCTTTACGAGCAGTACTTC. It codes for CASSRKPGTSGNLYEQYF. Together with reference TRBV5-4 and TRBJ2-7, the CDR3 gives the full variable domain: ETGVTQSPTHLIKTRGQQVTLRCSSQSGHNTVSWYQQALGQGPQFIFQYYREEENGRGNFPPRFSGLQFPNYSSELNVNALELDDSALYLCASSRKPGTSGNLYEQYFGPGTRLTVT.

This sequence joins TRBV4-2 and TRBJ2-7; D might be TRBD2 (6 bases). Germline values: CDR1 LGHNA, CDR2 YNFKEQ. The CDR3 extends over 17 amino acids. Deletions cut 4 bases from V and 6 bases from J, with 25 bases between. In DNA, the CDR3 is TGTGCCAGCAGCCCCACGGCGGGGTGGGAGCGATCTGGCGAGCAGTACTTC. It is translated as CASSPTAGWERSGEQYF.

CDR3 residues: CASIRQGNYEQYF. The CDR3 DNA follows: TGTGCCAGTATTAGACAGGGGAATTACGAGCAGTACTTC. The chain couples TRBV7-9 to TRBJ2-7; 8 bases match TRBD1. The J segment lost 4 bases and the V segment lost 9 bases, leaving 8 bases of the junction unmatched. The CDR3 is 13 amino acids. From germline, CDR1 is SEHNR and CDR2 FQNEAQ (reference sequence).

The chain is built from TRBV9 and TRBJ2-1, with D perhaps TRBD2 (6 bases). V shed 3 bases and J shed 4 bases, with 20 bases lying between them. Germline V gene sequence: CDR1 SGDLS, CDR2 YYNGEE. The CDR3 spans 17 residues. The CDR3 loop reads CASSAQISGVGYNEQFF. CDR3 DNA: TGTGCCAGCAGCGCACAAATTTCGGGAGTGGGGTACAATGAGCAGTTCTTC.

The CDR3 sequence: CAGGQRLLSDTQYF. The CDR3 DNA is TGTGCCGGGGGCCAGCGGCTGCTCTCAGATACGCAGTATTTT. V is TRBV2 and J is TRBJ2-3; a weak D match, TRBD1 (6 bases). The germline gives CDR1 SNHLY, CDR2 FYNNEI. The CDR3 sequence is 14 residues long. V was pared by 11 bases and J by 4 bases, with 19 bases between.

The rearrangement uses TRBV9 and TRBJ2-1; 8 nucleotides align to TRBD2. The CDR3 runs 16 residues. Unmatched junction bases numbered 9, after V lost 3 bases and J lost 4 bases. Germline V lookup: CDR1 SGDLS, CDR2 YYNGEE. Written as DNA, the CDR3 is TGTGCCAGCAGCGGAGGAGCGGGAGAGGATTACAATGAGCAGTTCTTC. It codes for CASSGGAGEDYNEQFF.

The CDR3 loop is CASSYSDREAYEQYF. In DNA form, the CDR3 reads TGTGCCAGCAGTTACTCGGACAGGGAAGCCTACGAGCAGTACTTC. The chain couples TRBV6-5 to TRBJ2-7, with 8 bases matching TRBD1. Germline V gene data show CDR1 as MNHEY and CDR2 as SVGAGI. V was pared by 0 bases and J by 2 bases, with 3 bases of the junction left unmatched. This CDR3 region has 15 residues.

This clone has only a few counts. The sample has other DNA sequences that encode this CDR3 too. The chain is built from TRBV18 and TRBJ2-1; 8 nucleotides line up with TRBD2. The CDR3 loop spans 16 amino acids. Germline CDR1 reads KGHSH; CDR2 reads LQKENI. V lost 1 base and J lost 0; bases outside the gene matches: 2. CDR3 amino acids: CASSPLAGSSYNEQFF. The CDR3 DNA reads TGTGCCAGCTCACCACTAGCGGGAAGCTCCTACAATGAGCAGTTCTTC.

This rearrangement joins TRBV7-9 to TRBJ2-3; 8 bases are shared with TRBD1. Losses at the gene ends were 5 bases for V and 0 bases for J; bases not matched to a gene: 7. Germline lookup yields CDR1 SEHNR and CDR2 FQNEAQ (reference sequence). This CDR3 spans 16 amino acids. Here the CDR3 DNA reads TGTGCCAGCAGCACAGGACAGGGCACTAGCACAGATACGCAGTATTTT. Protein product: CASSTGQGTSTDTQYF.

DNA for the CDR3: TGCGCCAGCAGACCCCTTGGGAGTGAGGGCTACACCTTC. Translation: CASRPLGSEGYTF. V usage is TRBV5-1 and J usage is TRBJ1-2; D not resolved. This CDR3 spans 13 amino acids. The V gene's germline CDR1 is SGHRS and CDR2 YFSETQ. The germline V and J ends were trimmed by 5 bases and 8 bases, with 16 bases remaining between them.

The genes are TRBV6-5 and TRBJ2-5, with D unresolved. The CDR3 runs to 12 residues. Trimming left V 2 bases short and J 4 bases short, with 5 bases between. Germline CDR1 and CDR2: MNHEY and SVGAGI. For the CDR3, the DNA is TGTGCCAGCAGTTACCCATCAGAGACCCAGTACTTC. It encodes CASSYPSETQYF.

The chain has TRBV5-5 and TRBJ1-1; D is undetermined. Germline V gene lookup returns CDR1 SGHKS and CDR2 YYEKEE (reference sequence). Between the trimmed V and J ends, which lost 5 bases and 5 bases, there was a span of 10 bases. This CDR3 spans 12 amino acids. The CDR3 sequence is CASSGEMTEAFF. In nucleotides, the CDR3 is TGTGCCAGCAGTGGGGAGATGACTGAAGCTTTCTTT. Variable domain in full (rest from reference TRBV5-5 and TRBJ1-1): DAGVTQSPTHLIKTRGQQVTLRCSPISGHKSVSWYQQVLGQGPQFIFQYYEKEERGRGNFPDRFSARQFPNYSSELNVNALLLGDSALYLCASSGEMTEAFFGQGTRLTVV.

The genes are TRBV19 and TRBJ2-7; the match to TRBD2 covers 10 bases. This CDR3 region has 16 residues. The germline V gene encodes CDR1 LNHDA and CDR2 SQIVND (reference sequence). The V and J ends lost 5 bases and 5 bases, in that order; junction bases with no gene match: 12. The CDR3 DNA reads as TGTGCCAGTAGTCGGAGTCTAGCGGGAGTTCGGAACGAGCAGTACTTC. It translates to CASSRSLAGVRNEQYF.

This chain connects TRBV28 to TRBJ2-7, with a tentative D call TRBD1 (6 bases). With 5 bases removed from V and 0 bases from J, the gap between germline ends came to 14 bases. Germline V gene sequence: CDR1 MDHEN, CDR2 SYDVKM. The CDR3 sequence is 15 residues long. The CDR3 sequence: CASSPQGRASYEQYF. The CDR3 DNA follows: TGTGCCAGCAGTCCCCAGGGGCGGGCCTCCTACGAGCAGTACTTC.

This CDR3 is CASSRLAGGLYNEQFF. The CDR3 DNA follows: TGTGCCAGCAGTCGACTAGCGGGAGGGCTCTACAATGAGCAGTTCTTC. The V call is TRBV7-9, the J call TRBJ2-1; 14 positions agree with TRBD2. V lost 6 bases to trimming and J lost 3 bases; unmatched junction nucleotides: 4. The CDR3 covers 16 residues. Germline V CDR1 and CDR2: SEHNR, FQNEAQ (reference sequence).